The T cell receptor beta chain under discussion was sequenced for a study of cytomegalovirus exposure and HLA in healthy donors. Points from the study as a whole: Researchers catalogued around 150 TCR beta chains as cytomegalovirus-associated. There were some public TCRs occurring in many donors, but most TCR sequences were rare. Reports described diagnosis of cytomegalovirus status by the classifier as highly specific and sensitive.

There are 14 residues in the CDR3. V lost 8 bases to trimming and J lost 0 bases, with 13 bases between them. Germline V gives CDR1 SNHLY, CDR2 FYNNEI. Using immunoSEQ multiplex PCR, the repertoire was profiled, and TCRdb retains in-frame clones only, with some absent. Altogether approximately 140,000 clones are present, around four fifths being singletons, with the ten largest covering almost 1.5%. It was the approximately 120-subject validation cohort, separate from the approximately 690-subject first cohort, to which the donors belonged. In the case of this clone: The antigen remains undetermined.

The sample taken for sequencing was PBMCs. The chain carries TRBV2 and TRBJ2-5, with a weak D call TRBD2 (6 bases). This clonotype was sampled from a woman aged 30 to 39 in good health and CMV-seronegative. The CDR3 sequence: CASFPGEYQETQYF. The CDR3 nucleotides read TGTGCCAGCTTCCCGGGGGAGTACCAAGAGACCCAGTACTTC.